Shown below are 29 T cell receptor beta chains from a single sample sequenced in a study of OX40 agonist ivuxolimab in advanced cancers. Sequencing used immunoSEQ multiplex PCR; TCRdb keeps in-frame clones, though not all of them. The sample records 65,000 to 70,000 clones, 75% to 90% being singletons. Sequencing was performed on CD4+ or CD8+ T cells sorted from blood, taken in a trial of the OX40 agonist ivuxolimab. The receptors shown here come from an adult with an advanced solid tumor such as melanoma, head and neck, liver or kidney cancer.

This clone was recorded only once. The V and J genes are TRBV7-3 and TRBJ2-5, with D possibly TRBD1 on 5 matching bases. The CDR3 loop spans 15 amino acids. The V gene lost 4 bases and the J gene lost 5 bases, with 17 bases spanning the gap. Germline V gene lookup returns CDR1 SGHTA and CDR2 FQGTGA. CDR3 loop: CASSSGRYQRETQYF. The CDR3 nucleotides read TGTGCCAGCAGCTCAGGGCGGTATCAGAGGGAGACCCAGTACTTC.

CDR3 residues: CASSSDRGTYGYTF. The DNA for the CDR3 is TGTGCCAGCAGCTCGGACAGGGGGACCTATGGCTACACCTTC. The rearrangement uses TRBV13 and TRBJ1-2; 10 bases are a match to TRBD1. The CDR3 sequence is 14 residues long. The ends lost 4 bases at V and 4 bases at J; junction bases unmatched: 3. Germline V gene lookup returns CDR1 PRHDT and CDR2 FYEKMQ (reference sequence).

The chain recombines TRBV30 with TRBJ2-7, with D perhaps TRBD1 (6 bases). V lost 2 bases and J 2 bases, leaving 13 bases between the germline ends. The germline CDR1 and CDR2 sequences are GTSNPN and SVGIG (reference sequence). The CDR3 runs 14 residues. The CDR3 DNA follows: TGTGCCTGGAGTTTACAGGGCGGAACCTACGAGCAGTACTTC. Translation: CAWSLQGGTYEQYF.

V and J are TRBV5-6 and TRBJ1-3; 8 bases fit TRBD1. The CDR3 spans 16 residues. CDR1 is SGHDT, CDR2 YYEEEE, per germline. V shed 2 bases, J shed 0 bases, and the junction held 4 bases outside the gene matches. The DNA for the CDR3 is TGTGCCAGCAGCTTTATGGGACAGGCCTCTGGAAACACCATATATTTT. This encodes CASSFMGQASGNTIYF. The entire variable domain, with the rest obtained from reference TRBV5-6 and TRBJ1-3, is as follows: DAGVTQSPTHLIKTRGQQVTLRCSPKSGHDTVSWYQQALGQGPQFIFQYYEEEERQRGNFPDRFSGHQFPNYSSELNVNALLLGDSALYLCASSFMGQASGNTIYFGEGSWLTVV.

The gene calls are TRBV11-2 and TRBJ2-7; possibly TRBD2 for D (5 bases). Trimming cost V 4 bases and J 3 bases, with 16 bases left between them. Germline-derived CDR1 and CDR2 are SGHAT and FQNNGV. CDR3 length: 15 residues. In DNA form, the CDR3 reads TGTGCCAGCAGCTCCCCCCCACTAGTAGTCTACGAGCAGTACTTC. It is translated as CASSSPPLVVYEQYF.

The V gene is TRBV6-1, the J gene TRBJ1-5; D is unclear. CDR3 length: 13 amino acids. In germline, CDR1 is MNHNS, CDR2 SASEGT. V lost 3 bases, J lost 9 bases, and 12 bases lay in between. CDR3 nucleotides: TGTGCCAGCAGTGAGAGAGAGGTACGGCCCCAGCATTTT. The encoded protein is CASSEREVRPQHF.

The chain employs TRBV28 and TRBJ2-3; D gene ambiguous. CDR3 length: 11 residues. Germline CDR1 reads MDHEN; CDR2 reads SYDVKM. V was clipped by 6 bases and J by 3 bases, with 4 bases between them. The CDR3, as DNA: TGTGCCAGCAGCCGGACAGATACGCAGTATTTT. Translated: CASSRTDTQYF.

The chain employs TRBV5-1 and TRBJ1-1; D not certain. Trimming removed 4 bases at V and 1 base at J, with 14 bases between. This CDR3 region has 15 residues. Looked up from germline, CDR1 is SGHRS and CDR2 is YFSETQ. CDR3 amino acids: CASSLNGPRNTEAFF. DNA of the CDR3: TGCGCCAGCAGCCTCAACGGACCTCGGAACACTGAAGCTTTCTTT.

This clone was observed a few times. The chain recombines TRBV6-4 with TRBJ2-3; 10 bases are shared with TRBD2. Trimming took 6 bases from V and 0 from J; bases not matched to a gene: 3. Germline CDR1 is MRHNA and CDR2 is SNTAGT. The CDR3 is 15 residues long. DNA of the CDR3: TGTGCCAGCAGCACGGGACTAGCGAGCACAGATACGCAGTATTTT. Encoded protein: CASSTGLASTDTQYF.

The table lists this clone with a count of one. This sequence joins TRBV19 and TRBJ2-5, with D perhaps TRBD1 (6 bases). Germline values: CDR1 LNHDA, CDR2 SQIVND (reference sequence). V lost 6 bases and J lost 7, with 21 bases in between. The CDR3 has 15 amino acids. CDR3 DNA sequence: TGTGCCAGTAGCCCTGGACAGCCCAACTGGGGGACCCAGTACTTC. Translation gives CASSPGQPNWGTQYF. The variable domain in full, with the rest retrieved from reference TRBV19 and TRBJ2-5, is DGGITQSPKYLFRKEGQNVTLSCEQNLNHDAMYWYRQDPGQGLRLIYYSQIVNDFQKGDIAEGYSVSREKKESFPLTVTSAQKNPTAFYLCASSPGQPNWGTQYFGPGTRLLVL.

The chain employs TRBV7-8 and TRBJ2-3; D is unresolved. This CDR3 spans 11 amino acids. V shed 5 bases and J shed 5 bases, with 5 bases lying between them. The germline CDR1 and CDR2 sequences are SGHVS and FQNEAQ. DNA of the CDR3: TGTGCCAGCAGCCGAGGAGATACGCAGTATTTT. Its translation: CASSRGDTQYF.

The chain is built from TRBV14 and TRBJ2-3, with D perhaps matching TRBD2 (5 bases). V was shortened by 4 bases and J by 1 base, with 9 bases between the two germline ends. The CDR3 runs 14 residues. The germline gives CDR1 SGHDN, CDR2 FVKESK. The CDR3 region is CASSLTRGTDTQYF. CDR3 nucleotide sequence: TGTGCCAGCAGCCTTACGAGGGGCACAGATACGCAGTATTTT.

The chain joins TRBV7-8 to TRBJ1-5; a possible D gene is TRBD1 (5 bases). Germline V gives CDR1 SGHVS, CDR2 FQNEAQ. The CDR3 has 15 residues. Between the trimmed V and J ends, which lost 0 bases and 9 bases, there was a span of 15 bases. CDR3 DNA: TGTGCCAGCAGCTTAGCCCGGCAGGGTAGCGGGCCCCAGCATTTT. As protein: CASSLARQGSGPQHF.

The chain recombines TRBV5-1 with TRBJ1-1, with a possible D match to TRBD1 (6 bases). Germline CDR1 and CDR2: SGHRS and YFSETQ. CDR3 length: 15 residues. Trimming cost V 4 bases and J 6 bases, with 19 bases left between them. The CDR3, as DNA: TGCGCCAGCAGCACTAGGACAGACCCTAGCGCTGAAGCTTTCTTT. Translated, it gives CASSTRTDPSAEAFF.

The genes are TRBV28 and TRBJ1-1; D gene unclear. The V end was cut by 3 bases, the J end by 3 bases, with 11 bases between. Germline-derived CDR1 and CDR2 are MDHEN and SYDVKM. CDR3 size: 14 residues. In DNA form, the CDR3 reads TGTGCCAGCAGTTTGGGTGGCAGTCACACTGAAGCTTTCTTT. This sequence encodes CASSLGGSHTEAFF.

This clone counts as medium-sized. The chain has TRBV7-9 and TRBJ1-3; TRBD1 is a possible D gene (6 bases). Trimming pared 9 bases from V and 0 bases from J, leaving 27 bases between. CDR3 size: 19 residues. The germline V gene has CDR1 SEHNR and CDR2 FQNEAQ (reference sequence). The CDR3, as DNA: TGTGCCAGTCCCCCTCTTACCCAGACAGGCCTCAACTCTGGAAACACCATATATTTT. Amino acids: CASPPLTQTGLNSGNTIYF.

The genes are TRBV11-2 and TRBJ2-3, with 8 bases aligning to TRBD1. Per germline, CDR1 SGHAT and CDR2 FQNNGV. This CDR3 region has 18 residues. The trim removed 3 bases at V and 4 bases at J, leaving 15 bases unmatched. Written as DNA, the CDR3 is TGTGCCAGCAGCTTTAGACAGGGGCGGCTGCGGGGATCAGATACGCAGTATTTT. This sequence encodes CASSFRQGRLRGSDTQYF.

The J gene is TRBJ1-5, the V gene TRBV5-8; D unclear. V gave up 6 bases and J gave up 5 bases, with 12 bases separating them. From germline, CDR1 is SGHTS and CDR2 YDEGEE. The CDR3 runs 13 residues. CDR3 bases: TGTGCCAGCACTCTGGAAGGGCATCAGCCCCAGCATTTT. This codes for CASTLEGHQPQHF.

DNA for the CDR3: TGTGCCAGCAGCTGGAGCAGCGGGGGGGCGACAGATACGCAGTATTTT. Residues: CASSWSSGGATDTQYF. The gene calls are TRBV11-2 and TRBJ2-3, with 10 bases lining up with TRBD2. V was clipped by 4 bases and J by 3 bases; unmatched bases: 7. Looked up from germline, CDR1 is SGHAT and CDR2 is FQNNGV. This CDR3 contains 16 residues.

This chain links TRBV7-3 with TRBJ2-1; D gene unclear. There are 13 residues in the CDR3. The V end lost 5 bases, the J end lost 6 bases, and 11 bases lay between the germline ends. Germline V gene sequence: CDR1 SGHTA, CDR2 FQGTGA. The CDR3 protein is CASSRPNVNEQFF. Written as DNA, the CDR3 is TGTGCCAGCAGCCGGCCTAATGTCAATGAGCAGTTCTTC.

The V gene is TRBV5-4, the J gene TRBJ1-1; D perhaps matches TRBD1 (6 bases). The CDR3 sequence is 14 residues long. V lost 6 bases, J lost 5 bases, and 17 bases lay in between. CDR1 and CDR2 from the germline V gene are SGHNT and YYREEE (reference sequence). This chain's CDR3 is CASIRGGGRTEAFF. CDR3 sequence (DNA): TGTGCCAGCATCAGGGGTGGGGGGCGGACTGAAGCTTTCTTT.

This chain connects TRBV5-1 to TRBJ1-3; no firm D call. The CDR3 covers 15 residues. The germline V and J ends were trimmed by 0 bases and 0 bases, with 7 bases remaining between them. Germline V gene data show CDR1 as SGHRS and CDR2 as YFSETQ. This CDR3 reads CASSLVALSGNTIYF. For the CDR3, the DNA is TGCGCCAGCAGCTTGGTGGCTCTCTCTGGAAACACCATATATTTT.

This rearrangement joins TRBV18 to TRBJ2-3, with D uncertain. This CDR3 has 17 amino acids. The V end was cut by 0 bases, the J end by 2 bases, with 15 bases between. CDR1 is KGHSH and CDR2 is LQKENI in the germline V gene. CDR3 sequence (DNA): TGTGCCAGCTCACCACCCCCACCCCGACTTCCCACAGATACGCAGTATTTT. Its protein product is CASSPPPPRLPTDTQYF. The whole variable domain, filled in from reference TRBV18 and TRBJ2-3, reads NAGVMQNPRHLVRRRGQEARLRCSPMKGHSHVYWYRQLPEEGLKFMVYLQKENIIDESGMPKERFSAEFPKEGPSILRIQQVVRGDSAAYFCASSPPPPRLPTDTQYFGPGTRLTVL.

The V call is TRBV27, the J call TRBJ1-5; 9 bases are a match to TRBD1. J lost 3 bases, V lost 6 bases, and 6 bases had no gene match. CDR3 length: 15 amino acids. The germline V gene encodes CDR1 MNHEY and CDR2 SMNVEV (reference sequence). As DNA, the CDR3 is TGTGCCAGCAGGCGGGACAGGGAAGACAATCAGCCCCAGCATTTT. Protein sequence: CASRRDREDNQPQHF.

CDR3 loop: CASGTGYTEAFF. The CDR3 region has the DNA TGTGCCAGTGGGACAGGGTACACTGAAGCTTTCTTT. The chain recombines TRBV19 with TRBJ1-1, with 9 nucleotides matching TRBD1. This CDR3 region has 12 residues. V lost 8 bases to trimming and J lost 3 bases; unmatched junction nucleotides: 1. Germline assignment: CDR1 LNHDA and CDR2 SQIVND (reference sequence). Full variable domain (outside the CDR3, taken from reference TRBV19 and TRBJ1-1): DGGITQSPKYLFRKEGQNVTLSCEQNLNHDAMYWYRQDPGQGLRLIYYSQIVNDFQKGDIAEGYSVSREKKESFPLTVTSAQKNPTAFYLCASGTGYTEAFFGQGTRLTVV.

The V call is TRBV18, the J call TRBJ1-1, with 8 bases lining up with TRBD1. The germline V gene has CDR1 KGHSH and CDR2 LQKENI. J lost 4 bases, V lost 5 bases, and 3 bases had no gene match. This CDR3 has 13 residues. CDR3 DNA: TGTGCCAGCTCAGCTACAGGGGGCACTGAAGCTTTCTTT. It is translated as CASSATGGTEAFF.

This clone was seen once. The CDR3 DNA is TGTGCCAGTAGTTACAGGGGGGAAGCAATAGCTGAGCAGTACGTC. This sequence encodes CASSYRGEAIAEQYV. This chain links TRBV19 with TRBJ2-7; 8 nucleotides agree with TRBD1. The V and J ends lost 5 bases and 7 bases, in that order; junction bases with no gene match: 13. This CDR3 contains 15 residues. Germline CDR1 and CDR2: LNHDA and SQIVND (reference sequence).

The rearrangement joins TRBV28 to TRBJ2-2; 7 nucleotides align to TRBD1. This CDR3 has 14 amino acids. Trimming at V came to 5 bases and at J to 1 base, leaving 1 base not matched to a gene. In germline, CDR1 is MDHEN, CDR2 SYDVKM. The CDR3, as DNA: TGTGCCAGCAGTCGGACAGGGAACACCGGGGAGCTGTTTTTT. As protein: CASSRTGNTGELFF.

The gene calls are TRBV7-2 and TRBJ2-6; no clear D gene. Germline values: CDR1 SGHTA, CDR2 FQGNSA. V was cut by 7 bases and J by 0 bases, with 10 bases left in between. The CDR3 runs 15 residues. CDR3 coding DNA: TGTGCCAGCACCCCTAGAGTCTCTGGGGCCAACGTCCTGACTTTC. This translates into CASTPRVSGANVLTF.